This T cell receptor beta chain comes out of a study of STAT3 mutations in large granular lymphocyte leukemia. Study outcomes and limitations: Every T-cell large granular lymphocyte leukemia patient had at least one immunodominant TCR beta clonotype. All newly emerging clones after therapy were STAT3 wild type.

The CDR3 runs 14 residues. V shed 8 bases and J shed 2 bases, with 15 bases lying between them. Germline lookup yields CDR1 ENHRY and CDR2 SYGVKD. Here immunoSEQ multiplex PCR was the method, and the copy in TCRdb shows in-frame clones only, minus some. The data contain about 7,000 clones, approximately 57% of them singletons. For this clone: Antigen: not known.

This TCR came from a boy aged 10-17 years with T-cell large granular lymphocyte leukemia. Some clones in this sample may be carry-over from other donors' samples. Sequencing was done on a sample of peripheral blood mononuclear cells. This chain joins TRBV10-3 and TRBJ2-5, with a weak D call TRBD2 (5 bases). The CDR3 loop reads CAIGGDGMQETQYF. The CDR3, as DNA: TGTGCCATCGGAGGAGACGGGATGCAAGAGACCCAGTACTTC.